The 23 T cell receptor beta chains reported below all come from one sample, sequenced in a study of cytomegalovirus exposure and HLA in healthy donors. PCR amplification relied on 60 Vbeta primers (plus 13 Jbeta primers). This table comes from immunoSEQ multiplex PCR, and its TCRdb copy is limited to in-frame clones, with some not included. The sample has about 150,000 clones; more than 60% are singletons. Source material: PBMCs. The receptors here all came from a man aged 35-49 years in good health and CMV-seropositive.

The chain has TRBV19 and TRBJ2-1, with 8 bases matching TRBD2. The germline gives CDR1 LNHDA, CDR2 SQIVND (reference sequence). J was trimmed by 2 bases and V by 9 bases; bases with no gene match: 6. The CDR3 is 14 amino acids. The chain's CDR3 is CASRTSGTYNEQFF. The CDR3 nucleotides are TGTGCCAGCCGCACTAGCGGAACCTACAATGAGCAGTTCTTC.

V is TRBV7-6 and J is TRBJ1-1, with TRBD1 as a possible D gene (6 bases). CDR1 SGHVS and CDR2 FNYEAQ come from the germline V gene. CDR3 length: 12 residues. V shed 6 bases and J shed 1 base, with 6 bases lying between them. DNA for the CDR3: TGTGCCAGCAGAGGGGGGAACACTGAAGCTTTCTTT. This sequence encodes CASRGGNTEAFF.

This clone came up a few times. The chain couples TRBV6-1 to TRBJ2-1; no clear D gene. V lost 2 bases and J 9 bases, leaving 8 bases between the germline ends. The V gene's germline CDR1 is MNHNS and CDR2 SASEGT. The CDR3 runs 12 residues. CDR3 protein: CASSESNGEQFF. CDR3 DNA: TGTGCCAGCAGTGAATCTAATGGTGAGCAGTTCTTC.

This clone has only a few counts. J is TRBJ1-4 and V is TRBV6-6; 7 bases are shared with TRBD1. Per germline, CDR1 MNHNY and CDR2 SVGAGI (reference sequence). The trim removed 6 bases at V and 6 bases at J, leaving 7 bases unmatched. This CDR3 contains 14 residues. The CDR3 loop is CASSWTGGYEKLFF. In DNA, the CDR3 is TGTGCCAGCAGCTGGACAGGCGGTTATGAAAAACTGTTTTTT.

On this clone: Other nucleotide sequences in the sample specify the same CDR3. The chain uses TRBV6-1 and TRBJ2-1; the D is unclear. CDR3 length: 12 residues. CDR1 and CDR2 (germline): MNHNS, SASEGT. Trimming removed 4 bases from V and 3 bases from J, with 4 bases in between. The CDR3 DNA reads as TGTGCCAGCAGTGGCAGCTACAATGAGCAGTTCTTC. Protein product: CASSGSYNEQFF.

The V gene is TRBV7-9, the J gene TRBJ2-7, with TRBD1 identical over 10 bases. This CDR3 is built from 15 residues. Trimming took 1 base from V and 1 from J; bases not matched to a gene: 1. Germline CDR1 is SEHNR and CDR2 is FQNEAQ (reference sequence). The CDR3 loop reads CASSLGTGGSYEQYF. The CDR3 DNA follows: TGTGCCAGCAGCTTAGGGACAGGGGGATCCTACGAGCAGTACTTC.

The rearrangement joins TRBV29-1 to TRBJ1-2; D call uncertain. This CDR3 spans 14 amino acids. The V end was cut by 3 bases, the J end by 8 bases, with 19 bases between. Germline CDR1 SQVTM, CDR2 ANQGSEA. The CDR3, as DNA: TGCAGCGTTGAGTTCGGGGTCGACATTAGGGGCTACACCTTC. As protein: CSVEFGVDIRGYTF.

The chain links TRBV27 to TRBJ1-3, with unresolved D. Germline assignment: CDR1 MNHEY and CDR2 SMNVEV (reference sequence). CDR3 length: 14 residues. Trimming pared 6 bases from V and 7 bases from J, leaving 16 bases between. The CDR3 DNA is TGTGCCAGCAGCTACTCCGGTGGAGCGAACACCATATATTTT. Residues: CASSYSGGANTIYF.

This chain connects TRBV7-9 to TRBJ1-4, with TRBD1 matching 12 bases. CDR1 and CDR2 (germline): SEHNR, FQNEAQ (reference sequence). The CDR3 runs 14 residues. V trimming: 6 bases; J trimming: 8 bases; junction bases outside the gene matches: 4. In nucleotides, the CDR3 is TGTGCCAGCAGACCGGGGACAGGGGGCGAAAAACTGTTTTTT. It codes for CASRPGTGGEKLFF.

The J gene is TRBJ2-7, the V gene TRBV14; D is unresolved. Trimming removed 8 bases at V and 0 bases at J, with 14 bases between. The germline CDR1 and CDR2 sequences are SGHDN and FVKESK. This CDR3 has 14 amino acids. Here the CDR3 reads CASSPNLHSYEQYF. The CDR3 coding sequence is TGTGCCAGCTCGCCGAACTTGCACTCCTACGAGCAGTACTTC. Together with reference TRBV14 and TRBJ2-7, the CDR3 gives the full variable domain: EAGVTQFPSHSVIEKGQTVTLRCDPISGHDNLYWYRRVMGKEIKFLLHFVKESKQDESGMPNNRFLAERTGGTYSTLKVQPAELEDSGVYFCASSPNLHSYEQYFGPGTRLTVT.

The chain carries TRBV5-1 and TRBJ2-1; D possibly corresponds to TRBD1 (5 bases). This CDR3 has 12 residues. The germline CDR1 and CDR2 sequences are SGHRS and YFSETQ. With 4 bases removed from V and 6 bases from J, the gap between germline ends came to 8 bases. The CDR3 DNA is TGCGCCAGCAGCACCAGGGTCAATGAGCAGTTCTTC. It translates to CASSTRVNEQFF.

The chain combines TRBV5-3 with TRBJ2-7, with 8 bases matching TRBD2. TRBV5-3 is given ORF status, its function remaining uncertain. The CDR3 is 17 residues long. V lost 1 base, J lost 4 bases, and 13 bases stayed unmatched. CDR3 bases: TGTGCCAGAAGCTTGTCAAGGGACGGAGCGGGAGCTTACGAGCAGTACTTC. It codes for CARSLSRDGAGAYEQYF.

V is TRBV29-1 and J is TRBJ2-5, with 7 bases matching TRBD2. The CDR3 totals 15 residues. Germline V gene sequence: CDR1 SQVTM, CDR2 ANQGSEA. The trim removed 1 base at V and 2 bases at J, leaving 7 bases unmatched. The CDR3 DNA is TGCAGCGTTGAAGGGGCGGGAGAGTGGCAAGAGACCCAGTACTTC. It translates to CSVEGAGEWQETQYF.

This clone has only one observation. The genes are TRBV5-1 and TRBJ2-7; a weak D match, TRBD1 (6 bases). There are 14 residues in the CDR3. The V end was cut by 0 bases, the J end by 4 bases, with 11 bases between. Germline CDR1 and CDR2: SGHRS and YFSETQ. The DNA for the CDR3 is TGCGCCAGCAGCTTGGGGACAGAAACTTACGAGCAGTACTTC. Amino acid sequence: CASSLGTETYEQYF.

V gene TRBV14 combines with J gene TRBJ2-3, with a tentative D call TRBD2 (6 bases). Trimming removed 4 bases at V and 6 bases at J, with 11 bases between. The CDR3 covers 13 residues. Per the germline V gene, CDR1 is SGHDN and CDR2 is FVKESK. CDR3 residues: CASSLQSGDTQYF. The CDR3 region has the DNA TGTGCCAGCAGCCTACAAAGCGGGGATACGCAGTATTTT.

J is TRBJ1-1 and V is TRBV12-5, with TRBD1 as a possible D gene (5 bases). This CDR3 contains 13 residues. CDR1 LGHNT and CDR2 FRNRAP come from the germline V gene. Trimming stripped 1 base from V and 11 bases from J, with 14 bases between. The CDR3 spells CASGLALGGWAFF. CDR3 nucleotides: TGTGCTAGTGGTTTGGCGCTGGGGGGGTGGGCTTTCTTT.

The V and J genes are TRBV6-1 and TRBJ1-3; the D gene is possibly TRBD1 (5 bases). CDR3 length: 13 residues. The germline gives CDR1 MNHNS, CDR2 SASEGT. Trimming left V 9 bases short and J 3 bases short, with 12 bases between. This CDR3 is CASDGGGGNTIYF. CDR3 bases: TGTGCCAGTGACGGGGGGGGTGGAAACACCATATATTTT.

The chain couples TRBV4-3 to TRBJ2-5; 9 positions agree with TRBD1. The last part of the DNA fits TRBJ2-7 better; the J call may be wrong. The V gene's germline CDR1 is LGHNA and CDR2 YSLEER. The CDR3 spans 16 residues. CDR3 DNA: TGCGCCAGCAGCCAAGACACCGGGACAGGGTCCTACGAGCAGTACTTC. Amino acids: CASSQDTGTGSYEQYF.

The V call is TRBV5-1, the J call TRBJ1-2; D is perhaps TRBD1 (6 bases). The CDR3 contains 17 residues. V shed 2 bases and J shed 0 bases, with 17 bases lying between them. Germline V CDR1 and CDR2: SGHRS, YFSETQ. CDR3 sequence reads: CASSFGGAHLTNYGYTF. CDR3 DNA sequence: TGCGCCAGCAGCTTCGGGGGGGCTCACCTCACTAACTATGGCTACACCTTC.

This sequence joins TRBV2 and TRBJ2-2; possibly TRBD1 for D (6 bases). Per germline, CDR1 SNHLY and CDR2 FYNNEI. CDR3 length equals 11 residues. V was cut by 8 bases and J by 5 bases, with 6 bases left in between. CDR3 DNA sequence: TGTGCCAGCCAGGGGACCGGGGAGCTGTTTTTT. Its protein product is CASQGTGELFF.

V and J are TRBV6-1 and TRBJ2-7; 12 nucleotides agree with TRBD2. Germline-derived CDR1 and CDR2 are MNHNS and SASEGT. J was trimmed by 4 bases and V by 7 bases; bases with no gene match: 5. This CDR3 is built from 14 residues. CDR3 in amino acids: CASTPGLAGYEQYF. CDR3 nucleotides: TGTGCCAGCACTCCGGGACTAGCGGGTTACGAGCAGTACTTC.

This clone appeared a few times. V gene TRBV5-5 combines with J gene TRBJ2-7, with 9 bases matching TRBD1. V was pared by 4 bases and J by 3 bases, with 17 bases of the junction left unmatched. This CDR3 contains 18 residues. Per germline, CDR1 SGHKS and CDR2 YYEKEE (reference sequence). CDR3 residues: CASSPRQGGFLRSYEQYF. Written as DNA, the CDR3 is TGTGCCAGCAGCCCCCGACAGGGGGGATTTCTAAGGAGCTACGAGCAGTACTTC.

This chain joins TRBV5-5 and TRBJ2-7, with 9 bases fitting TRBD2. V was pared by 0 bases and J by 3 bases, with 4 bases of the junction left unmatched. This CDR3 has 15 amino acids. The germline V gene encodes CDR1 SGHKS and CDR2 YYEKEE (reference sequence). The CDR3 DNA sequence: TGTGCCAGCAGCTTGGAAGCGGGAGGTATCTACGAGCAGTACTTC. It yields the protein CASSLEAGGIYEQYF.